These 4 T cell receptor beta chains were sequenced from one sample in a study of shared clonotypes between healthy human individuals. The assay was immunoSEQ multiplex PCR, and TCRdb's table has in-frame clones only and misses some. Of over 400,000 clones listed, approximately 94% are singletons. What was sequenced was naive CD4+ T cells sorted from blood. Subset defined: CD45RA+ positively selected. All receptors come from a woman aged 25 to 39 in good health.

Concerning this clone itself: Germline is not matched at one junction end, which may reflect a read error. The same CDR3 is also encoded by other DNA sequences in this sample. This chain joins TRBV20-1 and TRBJ2-1; unclear D gene. This CDR3 comprises 11 residues. Germline-derived CDR1 and CDR2 are DFQATT and SNEGSKA (reference sequence). The DNA of the CDR3 is TGCAGTGCGAGAGCTAACAATGAGCAGTTCTTC. Amino acid sequence: CSARANNEQFF.

The V and J genes are TRBV5-1 and TRBJ2-5, with 8 bases aligning to TRBD1. The CDR3 length is 15 residues. J gave up 2 bases and V 1 base, and 4 bases lay outside the gene matches. Germline CDR1 and CDR2: SGHRS and YFSETQ. CDR3 coding DNA: TGCGCCAGCAGCTTGACCGGACAGGGACAAGAGACCCAGTACTTC. Translation gives CASSLTGQGQETQYF.

The chain is built from TRBV7-8 and TRBJ2-7, with a possible D match to TRBD2 (6 bases). There are 14 residues in the CDR3. The V and J ends lost 4 bases and 3 bases respectively, with 13 bases between them. CDR1 and CDR2 from the germline V gene are SGHVS and FQNEAQ. CDR3 sequence reads: CASSSRWGLYEQYF. The CDR3, as DNA: TGTGCCAGCAGCTCTCGGTGGGGACTCTACGAGCAGTACTTC.

The V gene is TRBV6-5, the J gene TRBJ2-2; D may be TRBD1 (6 bases). This CDR3 spans 15 amino acids. Germline V gene data show CDR1 as MNHEY and CDR2 as SVGAGI. V shed 5 bases and J shed 6 bases, with 16 bases lying between them. The CDR3 nucleotides read TGTGCCAGCAGTAATCCTACAGGGTTATCCGGGGAGCTGTTTTTT. Residues: CASSNPTGLSGELFF.